This T cell receptor beta chain was found in a study of T cell responses to AZD1222 COVID-19 vaccine. Clones were read by immunoSEQ multiplex PCR, and TCRdb kept only the in-frame ones, dropping some. This table holds 95,000 to 150,000 clones, around 93% found once. Second-dose groups at about 4 or about 12 weeks were pooled. Broader study findings: Increases in Spike-specific TCR breadth and depth were seen after two AZD1222 doses. Baseline seropositives among AZD1222 recipients totaled only six or seven. Reportedly, nearly half of unique spike TCRs recognized epitopes outside B.1.351/B.1.1.7 mutations.

This clone occurred a few times. Its specificity is not known. The CDR3 is made up of 12 amino acids. Trimming at V came to 6 bases and at J to 6 bases, leaving 2 bases not matched to a gene. Looked up from germline, CDR1 is LNHDA and CDR2 is SQIVND (reference sequence). The V call is TRBV19, the J call TRBJ1-5; 7 nucleotides align to TRBD1. The source of this sequence is an adult who received the AZD1222 COVID-19 vaccine. The sequenced sample was peripheral blood, obtained 28 days after the second AZD1222 dose. CDR3 loop: CASRQGGQPQHF. CDR3 nucleotide sequence: TGTGCCAGTAGGCAGGGGGGTCAGCCCCAGCATTTT.